Below, 15 T cell receptor beta chains from the same sample are listed, as sequenced in a study of cytomegalovirus exposure and HLA in healthy donors. The primer mix had 60 Vbeta and 13 Jbeta primers. Some clones are missing from TCRdb's copy, which holds only in-frame ones; the method was immunoSEQ multiplex PCR. This table holds roughly 150,000 clones, under 70% found once. The sample was PBMCs. The source of these receptors is a man aged 25-45 years in good health and CMV-seropositive.

V gene TRBV7-6 combines with J gene TRBJ1-1, with unresolved D. The CDR3 extends over 14 amino acids. V lost 6 bases, J lost 6 bases, and 17 bases lay in between. Germline V gene sequence: CDR1 SGHVS, CDR2 FNYEAQ. CDR3 loop: CASSSLTEAPEAFF. CDR3 DNA sequence: TGTGCCAGCAGTTCCTTGACCGAGGCGCCTGAAGCTTTCTTT.

The gene calls are TRBV10-1 and TRBJ2-3; 7 bases line up with TRBD2. The CDR3 covers 16 residues. Germline CDR1 WNHNN, CDR2 SYGVQD (reference sequence). V dropped 3 bases and J dropped 5; count of bases not matched to a gene: 11. The CDR3 coding sequence is TGCGCCAGCAGTGAAACGAGCGGGGTGATTGGAGATACGCAGTATTTT. Amino acids: CASSETSGVIGDTQYF.

CDR3 sequence: CASQKYGQTLDGYTF. Here the CDR3 DNA reads TGTGCCAGCCAAAAGTACGGACAGACGCTTGATGGCTACACCTTC. The V and J genes are TRBV6-5 and TRBJ1-2; tentative D call: TRBD1 (6 bases). V lost 8 bases to trimming and J lost 6 bases, with 22 bases between them. The CDR3 sequence is 15 residues long. Germline loops: CDR1 MNHEY, CDR2 SVGAGI.

The V call is TRBV5-8, the J call TRBJ2-7; D might be TRBD1 (7 bases). V was cut by 3 bases and J by 5 bases, with 24 bases left in between. Germline lookup yields CDR1 SGHTS and CDR2 YDEGEE. This CDR3 has 17 amino acids. The CDR3 DNA is TGTGCCAGCAGCTATGACAGGGCCGGGGGTATTGGGAACGAGCAGTACTTC. As protein: CASSYDRAGGIGNEQYF.

This chain connects TRBV28 to TRBJ1-2; D may be TRBD1 (6 bases). Germline V gene data show CDR1 as MDHEN and CDR2 as SYDVKM. V dropped 2 bases and J dropped 2 bases, with 12 bases sitting between them. CDR3 length equals 15 residues. The CDR3 sequence is CASSLEGGSNYGYTF. CDR3 bases: TGTGCCAGCAGTTTAGAAGGGGGTAGCAACTATGGCTACACCTTC.

V and J are TRBV19 and TRBJ1-1; tentative D call: TRBD1 (6 bases). CDR3 length: 14 residues. Germline values: CDR1 LNHDA, CDR2 SQIVND (reference sequence). V was trimmed by 3 bases and J by 1 base, leaving 9 bases between them. CDR3 amino acids: CASSISGENTEAFF. The CDR3, as DNA: TGTGCCAGTAGTATTTCAGGGGAGAACACTGAAGCTTTCTTT.

The chain has TRBV10-1 and TRBJ2-3; D unresolved. Germline CDR1 and CDR2: WNHNN and SYGVQD (reference sequence). With 4 bases removed from V and 4 bases from J, the gap between germline ends came to 9 bases. There are 13 residues in the CDR3. The CDR3 nucleotides are TGCGCCAGCAGTGTTTCTCTGTCAGATACGCAGTATTTT. Translated, it gives CASSVSLSDTQYF.

On this clone: One junction end does not reproduce the germline sequence, and a read error may be involved. The chain carries TRBV27 and TRBJ2-7; 8 bases fit TRBD2. Germline assignment: CDR1 MNHEY and CDR2 SMNVEV (reference sequence). The CDR3 sequence is 14 residues long. The CDR3 coding sequence is TGTGCCAGCAGTTTAGGACTAGCTCCCGACGAGCGGTACTTC. Amino acid sequence: CASSLGLAPDERYF.

The CDR3 protein is CASTAGLYGYTF. For the CDR3, the DNA is TGTGCCAGCACCGCGGGGCTCTATGGCTACACCTTC. V usage is TRBV28 and J usage is TRBJ1-2; perhaps TRBD1 as D (5 bases). CDR1 is MDHEN, CDR2 SYDVKM, per germline. Trimming removed 7 bases from V and 4 bases from J, with 10 bases in between. The length of the CDR3 is 12 residues.

In this sample, this clone turned up once. V and J are TRBV7-6 and TRBJ2-5, with D unresolved. The length of the CDR3 is 13 residues. V gave up 0 bases and J gave up 4 bases, with 6 bases separating them. Germline CDR1 reads SGHVS; CDR2 reads FNYEAQ. The CDR3, as DNA: TGTGCCAGCAGCTTAGCCCCTCTAGAGACCCAGTACTTC. This encodes CASSLAPLETQYF.

The chain is built from TRBV25-1 and TRBJ2-2; TRBD1 agrees at 11 bases. After removal of 5 bases from V and 5 bases from J, the junction contained 4 bases not matched to a gene. Germline-derived CDR1 and CDR2 are MGHDK and SYGVNS. The CDR3 consists of 15 residues. CDR3 region: CASSIRDRGTGELFF. CDR3 DNA sequence: TGTGCCAGCAGTATACGGGACAGGGGGACCGGGGAGCTGTTTTTT.

The gene calls are TRBV11-2 and TRBJ2-7, with 9 bases lining up with TRBD2. The CDR3 extends over 14 amino acids. Germline CDR1 SGHAT, CDR2 FQNNGV. V dropped 1 base and J dropped 3; count of bases not matched to a gene: 1. CDR3 nucleotide sequence: TGTGCCAGCAGCTTAGTAGCGGGAGACTACGAGCAGTACTTC. This translates into CASSLVAGDYEQYF.

The V gene is TRBV6-1, the J gene TRBJ1-2; 7 nucleotides agree with TRBD1. The CDR3 runs 14 residues. Germline-derived CDR1 and CDR2 are MNHNS and SASEGT. The junction had 8 bases not matched to a gene; V was cut back by 5 bases and J by 5 bases. CDR3 amino acids: CASSIRDREYGYTF. DNA for the CDR3: TGTGCCAGCAGTATACGGGACAGAGAATATGGCTACACCTTC.

This chain connects TRBV7-9 to TRBJ1-2; no clear D gene. The length of the CDR3 is 13 residues. With 5 bases removed from V and 4 bases from J, the gap between germline ends came to 11 bases. CDR1 is SEHNR and CDR2 is FQNEAQ in the germline V gene (reference sequence). In DNA, the CDR3 is TGTGCCAGCAGCACCGACACAATCTATGGCTACACCTTC. Amino acid sequence: CASSTDTIYGYTF.

This chain joins TRBV6-5 and TRBJ1-2, with 7 bases that match TRBD1. The length of the CDR3 is 14 residues. V was pared by 3 bases and J by 5 bases, with 6 bases of the junction left unmatched. Germline CDR1 MNHEY, CDR2 SVGAGI. The CDR3 protein is CASSYNDRAYGYTF. CDR3 bases: TGTGCCAGCAGTTATAATGACAGGGCGTATGGCTACACCTTC.